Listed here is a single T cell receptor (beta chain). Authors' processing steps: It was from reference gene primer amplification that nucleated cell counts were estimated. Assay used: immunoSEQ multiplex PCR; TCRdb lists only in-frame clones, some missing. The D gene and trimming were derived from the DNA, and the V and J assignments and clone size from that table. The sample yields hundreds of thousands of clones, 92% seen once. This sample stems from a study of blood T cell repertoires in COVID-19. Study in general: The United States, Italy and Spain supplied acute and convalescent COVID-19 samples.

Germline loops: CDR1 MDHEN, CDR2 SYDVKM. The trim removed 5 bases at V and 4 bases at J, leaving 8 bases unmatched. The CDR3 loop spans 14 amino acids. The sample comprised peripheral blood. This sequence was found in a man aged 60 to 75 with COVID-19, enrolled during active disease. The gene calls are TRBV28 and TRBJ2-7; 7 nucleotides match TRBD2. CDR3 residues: CASSPSGGGYEQYF. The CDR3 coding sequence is TGTGCCAGCAGTCCGTCGGGAGGAGGTTACGAGCAGTACTTC.